Sequencing of this T cell receptor (beta chain) was carried out in a study of early T cells in non-severe SARS-CoV-2 infection. Concerning this clonotype: Its antigen is as yet unknown.

Whole-study findings and limits: The matching step, a VDJdb search, favored anti-spike CD8 responses and missed private and CD4 specificities.

Attachment of unique molecular identifiers to individual cDNA molecules was performed. One entry per CDR3 protein, called by TCRdb with MiXCR from the 5' RACE reads. The sample lists approximately 50,000 distinct CDR3 sequences; 8.2% were seen once. The receptor was isolated from an adult who was a healthcare worker with PCR-confirmed SARS-CoV-2 infection or an uninfected control (not recorded which). The sequenced sample was whole blood.

CDR3 sequence reads: CASSPDRAYEQYF. The CDR3 nucleotides are TGTGCCAGCTCGCCGGACAGGGCCTACGAGCAGTACTTC. The chain links TRBV18 to TRBJ2-7; 8 bases are shared with TRBD1. Looked up from germline, CDR1 is KGHSH and CDR2 is LQKENI. After removal of 6 bases from V and 2 bases from J, the junction contained 3 bases not matched to a gene. The CDR3 is 13 residues long. Full variable domain (outside the CDR3, taken from reference TRBV18 and TRBJ2-7): NAGVMQNPRHLVRRRGQEARLRCSPMKGHSHVYWYRQLPEEGLKFMVYLQKENIIDESGMPKERFSAEFPKEGPSILRIQQVVRGDSAAYFCASSPDRAYEQYFGPGTRLTVT.